This T cell receptor beta chain was observed in a study of T cells in Graves' hyperthyroidism and ophthalmopathy (dated by TCRdb to the late 2010s). Background on the whole study: Peripheral blood was sampled at the time of initial diagnosis, prior to any treatment. A discovery cohort of around 100 patients, roughly 40 with Graves' ophthalmopathy and under 60 with stable Graves' hyperthyroidism, was used to find distinguishing TCR V-J signatures. Prospective prediction of ophthalmopathy was tested in an independent validation cohort of some 20 hyperthyroidism patients and roughly 16 patients who later progressed to ophthalmopathy. The approximately 98 discovery patients were randomly divided into training and test sets at a 7:3 ratio. Thyroid tissue and blood T-cell repertoires from about six Graves' hyperthyroidism patients were also compared in the study. Following sampling, methimazole starting at 30 mg daily was given to hyperthyroidism patients, and high-dose intravenous methylprednisolone was given to ophthalmopathy patients. The paper reports TCR Vbeta CDR3 sequencing of over 130 peripheral blood samples: around 45 ophthalmopathy, under 80 hyperthyroidism and approximately 17 progressor patients. Overall study results and their limits: Ophthalmopathy was separated from stable hyperthyroidism by a 13 V-J signature model, with around 88% sensitivity and about 84% specificity obtained in cross-validation and 80%/75% obtained in testing. Blood samples also contained most of the expanded thyroid clonotypes (frequency above 0.001), which suggests that blood repertoires may reflect thyroid immune responses. During validation, the model predicted progression to ophthalmopathy a median of roughly six months ahead of onset, with around 71% sensitivity and around 73% specificity. Sample size was not statistically predetermined, and blinding of investigators to group allocation was not performed.

In the germline V gene, CDR1 corresponds to MDHEN and CDR2 to SYDVKM. The CDR3 goes from the cysteine to the phenylalanine over 14 residues. CDR3 DNA is the only sequence kept; it has 42 bases, read in frame from the first base. The junction carries 13 bases between V and J, which are trimmed by 7 bases and 3 bases respectively. Stable Graves' hyperthyroidism was defined as the absence of progression to ophthalmopathy over 18 months of follow-up. Hyperthyroidism patients were aged 18 to 65 years and newly diagnosed, with disease duration of less than 2 months. The study excluded patients with uncontrolled infections, other autoimmune diseases, pregnancy or lactation. Diagnoses were based on clinical symptoms, serum thyroxine and TRAb, thyroid ultrasound and orbital computed tomography. PBMCs were separated from 7.5 to 10 ml of fresh peripheral blood using Ficoll-Paque density gradient centrifugation. Total RNA was extracted with Trizol reagent, and quality was checked on an Agilent 2100 Bioanalyzer.

This clonotype was counted at least ten times. What antigen it recognizes has not been identified. Base qualities are not provided; no much larger clone lies one nucleotide away. TCR beta CDR3 regions were amplified from RNA transcripts. For the first round of RT-PCR on the TCR CDR3, the HTBI primer set was used together with the Qiagen OneStep RT-PCR kit. Libraries were constructed in a second round of multiplex PCR, after which size selection and purification were carried out. Paired-end sequencing of the libraries was performed with 100 bp reads on an Illumina HiSeq2000. The original pipeline was this. Raw data were processed with SOAPnuke, discarding reads with adapters, uncalled bases, mean Phred below 15, or no exact constant-primer or identifier match. High-quality paired reads were merged with COPE v1.2.5, and unique nucleotide sequences were defined as clonotypes. MiTCR v1.1 was used to align the clonotypes against IMGT TRBV, TRBD and TRBJ reference segments. Analysis was restricted to V-J combinations with a frequency above 0.0001, which covered roughly 99% of repertoires. A TCS score was defined as the ratio between F50 (clonal expansion) and ExV (chaos), using BLOSUM62-based TCRdist between CDR3 peptides within each V-J. Welch's t-statistics and random forest reduced roughly 500 V-J features to some 14, which were used in a naive Bayes classifier (R e1071). TCRdb ran its own pipeline on the public reads, namely fastp trimming at Q25 and MiXCR clone calling, and kept in-frame beta chains. Under each unique CDR3 protein, matching rows form one entry showing the most common genes and DNA. TCRdb assigned the V and J calls; the authors' analysis was not used. The sample includes about 350,000 distinct CDR3 sequences, with approximately 13% observed a single time. The ten largest clones capture about 22% of the sample.

What was sequenced was blood. The source is a woman in her thirties with Graves' hyperthyroidism. The V gene is TRBV28 and the J gene is TRBJ1-5; a tentative D match to TRBD1 spans 6 bases. The base sequence is TGTGCCAGCACCCTACAGGGCTCCAATCAGCCCCAGCATTTT. Translated, it gives CASTLQGSNQPQHF.